Shown below are 13 T cell receptor beta chains from a single sample sequenced in a study of T cell responses to AZD1222 COVID-19 vaccine. TCRdb's copy holds only in-frame clones and misses some; the assay was immunoSEQ multiplex PCR. The sample records some 110,000 clones, 82% being singletons. The material was peripheral blood, obtained on day 0 of AZD1222 vaccination. The origin of the receptors is an adult in good health.

The chain carries TRBV6-5 and TRBJ1-2; D may be TRBD1 (5 bases). The CDR3 is 15 residues long. The V end lost 0 bases, the J end lost 4 bases, and 12 bases lay between the germline ends. In germline, CDR1 is MNHEY, CDR2 SVGAGI. The CDR3 nucleotides are TGTGCCAGCAGTTACTCGGGACGGAACCTCTATGGCTACACCTTC. Translating it yields CASSYSGRNLYGYTF.

V and J are TRBV10-3 and TRBJ1-1; 12 bases fit TRBD1. This CDR3 is built from 15 residues. Germline CDR1 ENHRY, CDR2 SYGVKD. With V trimmed by 8 bases and J by 0 bases, 4 bases remained unmatched. The CDR3: CAILRDRGLNTEAFF. As DNA, the CDR3 is TGTGCCATCCTCCGGGACAGGGGGCTGAACACTGAAGCTTTCTTT.

V usage is TRBV10-2 and J usage is TRBJ2-4; 11 bases agree with TRBD1. This CDR3 comprises 13 residues. Per germline, CDR1 WSHSY and CDR2 SAAADI. Losses at the gene ends were 7 bases for V and 5 bases for J; bases not matched to a gene: 1. CDR3 coding DNA: TGCGCCAGCAAGGACAGGGGGCAAAACATTCAGTACTTC. Protein: CASKDRGQNIQYF.

This clone is a singleton in its sample. CDR3 nucleotide sequence: TGCGCCAGCAGCTTGGACAACTCTGGAAACACCATATATTTT. Amino acid sequence: CASSLDNSGNTIYF. V usage is TRBV5-1 and J usage is TRBJ1-3; the D is unclear. Looked up from germline, CDR1 is SGHRS and CDR2 is YFSETQ. V dropped 0 bases and J dropped 0 bases, with 4 bases sitting between them. The CDR3 extends over 14 amino acids.

This clone was recorded only once. V is TRBV4-3 and J is TRBJ2-3; 8 bases fit TRBD2. CDR1 and CDR2 from the germline V gene are LGHNA and YSLEER. The CDR3 is 17 residues long. The ends lost 1 base at V and 0 bases at J; junction bases unmatched: 6. For the CDR3, the DNA is TGCGCCAGCAGCCAAGGAGTAGCGGGGTCTAGCACAGATACGCAGTATTTT. Its translation is CASSQGVAGSSTDTQYF.

This clone has just a few counts. The rearrangement joins TRBV6-2 or TRBV6-3 to TRBJ2-5; tentative D call: TRBD1 (6 bases). The CDR3 consists of 15 residues. V gave up 2 bases and J gave up 1 base, with 11 bases separating them. CDR1 MNHEY and CDR2 SVGEGT come from the germline V gene. The CDR3 protein is CASSYPDRFQETQYF. The DNA of the CDR3 is TGTGCCAGCAGTTACCCAGACAGGTTCCAAGAGACCCAGTACTTC.

This clone was recorded only once. This chain uses TRBV11-1 with TRBJ1-1; D call uncertain. CDR3 size: 12 residues. Germline assignment: CDR1 SGHAT and CDR2 FQDESV (reference sequence). V lost 3 bases, J lost 11 bases, and 13 bases lay in between. The CDR3 here is CASSFSTSRAFF. In DNA, the CDR3 is TGTGCCAGCAGCTTCTCGACCTCTAGGGCTTTCTTT.

This chain uses TRBV2 with TRBJ2-2; tentatively, D is TRBD2 (5 bases). Trimming left V 2 bases short and J 3 bases short, with 10 bases between. The CDR3 length is 15 residues. CDR1 SNHLY and CDR2 FYNNEI come from the germline V gene. The CDR3 nucleotides are TGTGCCAGCAGTGAAAGGCGGGCGGACACCGGGGAGCTGTTTTTT. Its translation is CASSERRADTGELFF.

The chain combines TRBV7-9 with TRBJ2-4, with D possibly TRBD2 on 7 matching bases. V lost 1 base, J lost 0 bases, and 10 bases lay in between. This CDR3 spans 16 amino acids. CDR1 SEHNR and CDR2 FQNEAQ come from the germline V gene (reference sequence). The CDR3 sequence: CASSLGRGLAKNIQYF. For the CDR3, the DNA is TGTGCCAGCAGCTTAGGGCGGGGGCTAGCCAAAAACATTCAGTACTTC.

The CDR3 nucleotides read TGTGCCAGCAGTTATCACCCGGGACGGCAGAACACTGAAGCTTTCTTT. It codes for CASSYHPGRQNTEAFF. The chain joins TRBV6-5 to TRBJ1-1, with D possibly matching TRBD1 (5 bases). The V end lost 3 bases, the J end lost 1 base, and 15 bases lay between the germline ends. The CDR3 is made up of 16 amino acids. Germline assignment: CDR1 MNHEY and CDR2 SVGAGI.

The rearrangement links TRBV23-1 to TRBJ2-7, with 12 positions matching TRBD1. TRBV23-1 falls under the ORF class, with uncertain function. V gave up 1 base and J gave up 3 bases; unmatched junction bases: 16. CDR3 length: 20 amino acids. The CDR3 nucleotides read TGCGCCAGCAGTCAATACGCACCGGGACAGGGGGCAACAGGCTACTACGAGCAGTACTTC. This encodes CASSQYAPGQGATGYYEQYF.

The chain joins TRBV12-3 or TRBV12-4 to TRBJ1-2; D call uncertain. V shed 5 bases and J shed 0 bases, with 7 bases lying between them. This CDR3 has 13 residues. CDR3 sequence: CASSTGTNYGYTF. CDR3 nucleotide sequence: TGTGCCAGCAGTACTGGGACTAACTATGGCTACACCTTC.

The rearrangement links TRBV7-2 to TRBJ1-4; D gene unclear. Germline loops: CDR1 SGHTA, CDR2 FQGNSA. The CDR3 runs 16 residues. The germline V and J ends were trimmed by 2 bases and 7 bases, with 17 bases remaining between them. CDR3 amino acids: CASSLNGVQWGEKLFF. The CDR3 bases are TGTGCCAGCAGCTTAAATGGAGTGCAGTGGGGTGAAAAACTGTTTTTT.